This paragraph covers one T cell receptor (beta chain) sequence. Antigen specificity is unknown. V was clipped by 0 bases and J by 0 bases, with 8 bases between them. CDR3 length: 15 residues. Germline CDR1 reads SGHAT; CDR2 reads FQNNGV. PCR primers comprised 60 Vbeta and 13 Jbeta primers. Here immunoSEQ multiplex PCR was the method, and the copy in TCRdb shows in-frame clones only, minus some. The repertoire holds just over 95,000 clones, with around 80% as singletons. The data are from a study of cytomegalovirus exposure and HLA in healthy donors. Notes on the study in general: In a later analysis, specific HLA alleles were associated with around 17,000 TCR beta sequences at a 0.05 false discovery rate. Investigators reported 150 to 200 TCR beta chains as tied to cytomegalovirus. In a later analysis, the majority of CMV-associated beta chains seemingly showed HLA restriction. Some V segments (TRBV6-2 and TRBV6-3 among them) were excluded as indistinguishable.

The sample taken for sequencing was PBMCs. The chain carries TRBV11-2 and TRBJ1-1; D gene unclear. This receptor was obtained from a human donor in good health. The CDR3 DNA follows: TGTGCCAGCAGCTTAGAACAGACCTTGAACACTGAAGCTTTCTTT. It encodes CASSLEQTLNTEAFF.